This T cell receptor beta chain was recorded in a study of cytomegalovirus exposure and HLA in healthy donors. With 60 Vbeta and 13 Jbeta primers, the PCR was carried out. Clones were sequenced by immunoSEQ multiplex PCR, and TCRdb holds only the in-frame ones, with some missing. The table includes about 130,000 clones, around 74% detected once. The specimen was PBMCs. This sequence originates from a man aged 18 to 29 in good health and CMV-seropositive.

The CDR3 nucleotides read TGTGCCAGCAGTTGGGGCAGCGGGGGGGTGAACGAGCAGTACTTC. As protein: CASSWGSGGVNEQYF. The chain combines TRBV27 with TRBJ2-7; 10 positions match TRBD2. Per germline, CDR1 MNHEY and CDR2 SMNVEV (reference sequence). This CDR3 has 15 residues. After removal of 4 bases from V and 5 bases from J, the junction contained 8 bases not matched to a gene.